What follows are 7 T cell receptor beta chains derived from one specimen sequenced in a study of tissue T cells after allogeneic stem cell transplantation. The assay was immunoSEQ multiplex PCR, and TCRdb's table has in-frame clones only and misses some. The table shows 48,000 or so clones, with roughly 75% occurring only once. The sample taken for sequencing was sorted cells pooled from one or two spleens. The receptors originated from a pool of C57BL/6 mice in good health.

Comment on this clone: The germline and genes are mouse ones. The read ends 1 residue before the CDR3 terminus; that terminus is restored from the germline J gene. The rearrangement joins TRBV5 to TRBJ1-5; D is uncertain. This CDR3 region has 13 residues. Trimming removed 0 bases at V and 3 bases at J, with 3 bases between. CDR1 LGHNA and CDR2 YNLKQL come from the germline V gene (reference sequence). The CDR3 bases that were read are TGTGCCAGCAGCCAAGAGGGCAACCAGGCTCCGCTT. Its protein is CASSQEGNQAPL. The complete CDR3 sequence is CASSQEGNQAPLF.

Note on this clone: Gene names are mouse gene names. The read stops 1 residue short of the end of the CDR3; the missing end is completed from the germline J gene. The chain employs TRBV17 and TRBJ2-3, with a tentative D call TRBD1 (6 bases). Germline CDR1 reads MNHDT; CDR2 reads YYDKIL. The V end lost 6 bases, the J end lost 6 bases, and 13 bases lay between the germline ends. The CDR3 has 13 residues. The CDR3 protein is CASRETGIETLYF. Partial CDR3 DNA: TGTGCTAGCAGAGAAACAGGGATTGAAACGCTGTAT.

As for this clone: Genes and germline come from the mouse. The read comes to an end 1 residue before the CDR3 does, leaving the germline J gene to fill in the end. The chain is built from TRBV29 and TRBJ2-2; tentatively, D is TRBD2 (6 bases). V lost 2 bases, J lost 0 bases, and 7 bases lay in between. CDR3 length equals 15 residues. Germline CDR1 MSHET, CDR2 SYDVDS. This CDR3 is CASSLLGSNTGQLYF. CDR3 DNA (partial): TGTGCTAGCAGTTTACTGGGGTCAAACACCGGGCAGCTCTAC. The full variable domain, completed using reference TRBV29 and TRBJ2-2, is DMKVTQMPRYLIKRMGENVLLECGQDMSHETMYWYRQDPGLGLQLIYISYDVDSNSEGDIPKGYRVSRKKREHFSLILDSAKTNQTSVYFCASSLLGSNTGQLYFGEGSKLTVL.

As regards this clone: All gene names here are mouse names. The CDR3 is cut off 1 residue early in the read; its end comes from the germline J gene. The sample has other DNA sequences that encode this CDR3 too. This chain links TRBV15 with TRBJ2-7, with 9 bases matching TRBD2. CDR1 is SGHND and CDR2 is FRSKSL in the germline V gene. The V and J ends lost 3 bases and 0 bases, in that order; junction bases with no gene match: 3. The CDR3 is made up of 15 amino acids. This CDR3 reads CASSLLGGSSYEQYF. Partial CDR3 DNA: TGTGCCAGCAGTTTGCTGGGGGGGAGCTCCTATGAACAGTAC.

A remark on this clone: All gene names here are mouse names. CDR3 DNA, as far as it was read: TGTGCCAGCAGCTTAGCTCTGGGGAACTCCGACTACACC. This codes for CASSLALGNSDYT. The entire CDR3 sequence reads CASSLALGNSDYTF. The rearrangement uses TRBV3 and TRBJ1-2, with no clear D. Read sequence stops 1 residue before the CDR3 end, and the germline J gene provides the missing end. V gave up 0 bases and J gave up 2 bases, with 7 bases separating them. This CDR3 is 14 amino acids long. CDR1 is SNHLY and CDR2 is FYNGKV in the germline V gene (reference sequence).

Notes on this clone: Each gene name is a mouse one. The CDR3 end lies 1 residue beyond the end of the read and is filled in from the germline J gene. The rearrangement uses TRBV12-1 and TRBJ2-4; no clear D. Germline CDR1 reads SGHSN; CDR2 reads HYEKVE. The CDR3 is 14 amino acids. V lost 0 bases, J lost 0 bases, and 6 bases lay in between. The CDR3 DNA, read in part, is TGTGCCAGCTCTCTCGACTTAAGTCAAAACACCTTGTAC. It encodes CASSLDLSQNTLY. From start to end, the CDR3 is CASSLDLSQNTLYF.

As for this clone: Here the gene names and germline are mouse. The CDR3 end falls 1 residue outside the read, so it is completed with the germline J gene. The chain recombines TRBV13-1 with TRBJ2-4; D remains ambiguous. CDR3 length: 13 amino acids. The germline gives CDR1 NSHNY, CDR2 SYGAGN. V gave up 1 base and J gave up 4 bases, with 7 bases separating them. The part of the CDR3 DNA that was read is TGTGCCAGCAGTGATTTGACAAAAAACACCTTGTAC. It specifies CASSDLTKNTLY. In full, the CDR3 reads CASSDLTKNTLYF.